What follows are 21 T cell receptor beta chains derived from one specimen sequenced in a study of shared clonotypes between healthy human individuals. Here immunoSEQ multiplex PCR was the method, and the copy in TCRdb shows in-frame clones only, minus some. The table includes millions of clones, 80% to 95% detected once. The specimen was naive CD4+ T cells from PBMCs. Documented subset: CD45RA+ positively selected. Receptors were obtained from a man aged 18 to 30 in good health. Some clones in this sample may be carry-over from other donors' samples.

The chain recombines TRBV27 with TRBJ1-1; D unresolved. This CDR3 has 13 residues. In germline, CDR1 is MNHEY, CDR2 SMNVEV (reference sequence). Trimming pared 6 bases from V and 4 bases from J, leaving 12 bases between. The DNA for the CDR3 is TGTGCCAGCAGCGAACGTCGAGGCACTGAAGCTTTCTTT. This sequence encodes CASSERRGTEAFF.

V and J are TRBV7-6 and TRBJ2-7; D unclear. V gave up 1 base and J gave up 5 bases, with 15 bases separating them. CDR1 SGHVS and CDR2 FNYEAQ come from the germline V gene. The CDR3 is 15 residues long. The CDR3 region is CASSLDNPKSHEQYF. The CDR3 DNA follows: TGTGCCAGCAGCTTAGATAACCCAAAGTCCCACGAGCAGTACTTC.

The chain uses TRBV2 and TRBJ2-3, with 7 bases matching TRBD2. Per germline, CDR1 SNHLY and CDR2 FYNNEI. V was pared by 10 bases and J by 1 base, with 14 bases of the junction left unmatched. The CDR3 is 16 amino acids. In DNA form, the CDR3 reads TGTGCCACCTCCGGGACTTGGGGGGGAGGCACAGATACGCAGTATTTT. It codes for CATSGTWGGGTDTQYF. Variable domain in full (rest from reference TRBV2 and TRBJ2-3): EPEVTQTPSHQVTQMGQEVILRCVPISNHLYFYWYRQILGQKVEFLVSFYNNEISEKSEIFDDQFSVERPDGSNFTLKIRSTKLEDSAMYFCATSGTWGGGTDTQYFGPGTRLTVL.

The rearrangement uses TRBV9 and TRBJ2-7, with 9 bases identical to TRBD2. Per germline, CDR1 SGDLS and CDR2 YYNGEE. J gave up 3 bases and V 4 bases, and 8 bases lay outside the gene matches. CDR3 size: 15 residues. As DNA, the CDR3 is TGTGCCAGCAGCTCCGGGACTAGCACCTTCTACGAGCAGTACTTC. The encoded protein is CASSSGTSTFYEQYF.

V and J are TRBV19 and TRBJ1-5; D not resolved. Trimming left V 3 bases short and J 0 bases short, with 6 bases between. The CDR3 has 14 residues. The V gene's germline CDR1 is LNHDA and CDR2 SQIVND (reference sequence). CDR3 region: CASSMYSSNQPQHF. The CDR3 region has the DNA TGTGCCAGTAGTATGTACAGTAGCAATCAGCCCCAGCATTTT.

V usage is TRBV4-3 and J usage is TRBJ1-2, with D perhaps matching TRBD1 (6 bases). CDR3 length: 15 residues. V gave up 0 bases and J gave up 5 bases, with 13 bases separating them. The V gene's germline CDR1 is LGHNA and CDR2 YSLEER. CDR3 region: CASSQDPGAGYGYTF. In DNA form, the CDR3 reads TGCGCCAGCAGCCAAGATCCGGGGGCGGGTTATGGCTACACCTTC.

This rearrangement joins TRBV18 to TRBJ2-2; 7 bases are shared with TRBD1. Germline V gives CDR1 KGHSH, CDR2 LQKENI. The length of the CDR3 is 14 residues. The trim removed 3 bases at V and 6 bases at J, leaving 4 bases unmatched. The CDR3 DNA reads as TGTGCCAGCTCACCCGACAGGGCTGCCGGGGAGCTGTTTTTT. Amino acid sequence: CASSPDRAAGELFF. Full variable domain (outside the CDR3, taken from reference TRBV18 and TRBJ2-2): NAGVMQNPRHLVRRRGQEARLRCSPMKGHSHVYWYRQLPEEGLKFMVYLQKENIIDESGMPKERFSAEFPKEGPSILRIQQVVRGDSAAYFCASSPDRAAGELFFGEGSRLTVL.

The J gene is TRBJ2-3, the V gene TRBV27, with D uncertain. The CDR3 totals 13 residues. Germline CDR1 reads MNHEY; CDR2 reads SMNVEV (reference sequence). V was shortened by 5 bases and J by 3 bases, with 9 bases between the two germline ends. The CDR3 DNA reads TGTGCCAGCAGTGCCCGAGAAACAGATACGCAGTATTTT. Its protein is CASSARETDTQYF.

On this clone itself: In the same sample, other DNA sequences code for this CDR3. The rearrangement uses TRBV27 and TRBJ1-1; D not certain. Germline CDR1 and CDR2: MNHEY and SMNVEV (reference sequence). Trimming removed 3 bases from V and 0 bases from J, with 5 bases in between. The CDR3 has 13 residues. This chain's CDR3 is CASSLTLNTEAFF. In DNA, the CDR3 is TGTGCCAGCAGTTTGACCTTGAACACTGAAGCTTTCTTT.

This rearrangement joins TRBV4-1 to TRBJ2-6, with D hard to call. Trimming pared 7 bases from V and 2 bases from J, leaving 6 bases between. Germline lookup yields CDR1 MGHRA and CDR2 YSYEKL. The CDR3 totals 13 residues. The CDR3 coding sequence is TGCGCCAGCAAGAGAACTGGGGCCAACGTCCTGACTTTC. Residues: CASKRTGANVLTF.

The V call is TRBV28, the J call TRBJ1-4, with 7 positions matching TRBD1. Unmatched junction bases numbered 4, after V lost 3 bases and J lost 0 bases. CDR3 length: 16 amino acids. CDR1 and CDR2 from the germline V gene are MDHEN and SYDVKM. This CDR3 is CASSLTGLTTNEKLFF. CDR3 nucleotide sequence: TGTGCCAGCAGTTTGACAGGGCTTACAACTAATGAAAAACTGTTTTTT. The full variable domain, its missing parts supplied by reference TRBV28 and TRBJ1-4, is DVKVTQSSRYLVKRTGEKVFLECVQDMDHENMFWYRQDPGLGLRLIYFSYDVKMKEKGDIPEGYSVSREKKERFSLILESASTNQTSMYLCASSLTGLTTNEKLFFGSGTQLSVL.

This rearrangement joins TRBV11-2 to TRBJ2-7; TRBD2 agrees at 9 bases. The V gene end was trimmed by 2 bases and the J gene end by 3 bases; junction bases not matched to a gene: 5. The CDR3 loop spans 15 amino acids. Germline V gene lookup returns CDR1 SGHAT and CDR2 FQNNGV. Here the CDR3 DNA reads TGTGCCAGCAGCTTAAGGCTAGCGGGGAGCTACGAGCAGTACTTC. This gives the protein CASSLRLAGSYEQYF.

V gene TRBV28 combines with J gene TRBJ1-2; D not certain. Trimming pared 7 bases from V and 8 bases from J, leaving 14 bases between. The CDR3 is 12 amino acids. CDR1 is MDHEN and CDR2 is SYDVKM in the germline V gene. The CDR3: CASTEPGRGYTF. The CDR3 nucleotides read TGTGCCAGCACCGAACCCGGTAGAGGCTACACCTTC.

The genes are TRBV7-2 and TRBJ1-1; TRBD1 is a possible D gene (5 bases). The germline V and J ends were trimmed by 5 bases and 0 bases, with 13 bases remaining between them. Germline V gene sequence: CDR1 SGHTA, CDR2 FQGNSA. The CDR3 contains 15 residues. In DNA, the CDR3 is TGTGCCAGCAGCACGGGGCTGCCTTTGAACACTGAAGCTTTCTTT. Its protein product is CASSTGLPLNTEAFF.

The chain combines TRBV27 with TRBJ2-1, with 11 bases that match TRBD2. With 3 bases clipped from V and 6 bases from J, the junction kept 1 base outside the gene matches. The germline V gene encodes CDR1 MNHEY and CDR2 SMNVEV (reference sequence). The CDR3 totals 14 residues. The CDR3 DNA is TGTGCCAGCAGTTTTAGCGGGAGGGCCAATGAGCAGTTCTTC. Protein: CASSFSGRANEQFF.

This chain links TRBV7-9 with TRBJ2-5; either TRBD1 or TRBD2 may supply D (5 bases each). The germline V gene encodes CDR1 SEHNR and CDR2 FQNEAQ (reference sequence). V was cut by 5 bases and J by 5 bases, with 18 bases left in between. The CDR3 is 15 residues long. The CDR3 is CASSKPHPWGETQYF. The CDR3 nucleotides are TGTGCCAGCAGCAAACCCCACCCGTGGGGGGAGACCCAGTACTTC. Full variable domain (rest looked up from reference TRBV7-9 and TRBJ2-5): DTGVSQNPRHKITKRGQNVTFRCDPISEHNRLYWYRQTLGQGPEFLTYFQNEAQLEKSRLLSDRFSAERPKGSFSTLEIQRTEQGDSAMYLCASSKPHPWGETQYFGPGTRLLVL.

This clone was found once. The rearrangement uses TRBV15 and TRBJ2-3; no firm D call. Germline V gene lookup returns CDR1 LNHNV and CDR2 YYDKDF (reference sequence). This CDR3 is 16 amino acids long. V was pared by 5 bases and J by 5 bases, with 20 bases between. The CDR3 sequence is CATSPPHQIDRDTQYF. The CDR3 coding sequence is TGTGCCACCAGCCCCCCCCACCAGATAGATCGAGATACGCAGTATTTT.

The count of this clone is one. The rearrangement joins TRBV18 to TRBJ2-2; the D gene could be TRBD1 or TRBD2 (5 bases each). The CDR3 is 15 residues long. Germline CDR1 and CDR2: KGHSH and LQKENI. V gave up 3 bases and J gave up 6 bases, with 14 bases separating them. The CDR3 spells CASSPIFLGAGELFF. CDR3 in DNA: TGTGCCAGCTCACCGATCTTCTTGGGGGCCGGGGAGCTGTTTTTT.

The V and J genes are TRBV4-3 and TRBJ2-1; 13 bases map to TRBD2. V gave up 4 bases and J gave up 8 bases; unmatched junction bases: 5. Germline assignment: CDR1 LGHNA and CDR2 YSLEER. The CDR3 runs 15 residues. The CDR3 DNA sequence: TGCGCCAGCAGCCTTACTAGCGGGAGGGGGGATGAGCAGTTCTTC. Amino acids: CASSLTSGRGDEQFF.

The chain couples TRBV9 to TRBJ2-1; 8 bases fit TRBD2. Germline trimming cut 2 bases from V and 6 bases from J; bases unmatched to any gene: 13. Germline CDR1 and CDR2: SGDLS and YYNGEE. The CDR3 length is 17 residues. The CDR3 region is CASSVFSGIAAFNEQFF. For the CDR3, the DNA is TGTGCCAGCAGCGTCTTTAGCGGGATTGCCGCTTTCAATGAGCAGTTCTTC.

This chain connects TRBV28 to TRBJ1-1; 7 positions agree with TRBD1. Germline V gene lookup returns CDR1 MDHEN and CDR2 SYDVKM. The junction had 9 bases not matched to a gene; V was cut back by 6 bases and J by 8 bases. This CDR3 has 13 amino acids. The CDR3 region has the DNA TGTGCCAGCAGACCGACAGGGACCCAAGAAGCTTTCTTT. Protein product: CASRPTGTQEAFF. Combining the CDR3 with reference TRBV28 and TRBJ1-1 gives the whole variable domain DVKVTQSSRYLVKRTGEKVFLECVQDMDHENMFWYRQDPGLGLRLIYFSYDVKMKEKGDIPEGYSVSREKKERFSLILESASTNQTSMYLCASRPTGTQEAFFGQGTRLTVV.